The source of this T cell receptor (beta chain) is a study of T cell responses to AZD1222 COVID-19 vaccine. Study observations and caveats: The study sampled repertoires only after the peak T cell response. Donors in the cohort were predominantly white British and more often female, and clonal diversity was possibly underestimated. Unmutated variant regions reportedly attract nearly half of all spike-specific TCRs.

The repertoire was sequenced with immunoSEQ multiplex PCR; TCRdb's copy has only in-frame clones and lacks some. The sample records approximately 150,000 clones, 90% to 95% being singletons. With regard to this clone: Its antigen remains unknown.

The germline V and J ends were trimmed by 5 bases and 4 bases, with 9 bases remaining between them. This CDR3 has 13 amino acids. The sequence derives from an adult who had recovered from COVID-19. The chain combines TRBV12-3 or TRBV12-4 with TRBJ1-5, with D possibly being TRBD1 (5 bases). Sequences were derived from peripheral blood, sampled after recovery from COVID-19. The CDR3 loop reads CASSGTGNQPQHF. CDR3 coding DNA: TGTGCCAGCAGTGGGACGGGGAATCAGCCCCAGCATTTT.